This T cell receptor beta chain was sequenced for a study of blood T cell repertoires in COVID-19. Study background: From the United States, Italy and Spain came samples of acute and convalescent COVID-19. Nucleic acid was either cDNA or gDNA, and it came from T cells, B-cell-depleted T cells, or PBMCs.

A remark on this clone: The same CDR3 also results from other DNA sequences found in this sample.

Per the original methods: Amplification of reference gene primers was used by the study to estimate nucleated cell counts. Sequenced by immunoSEQ multiplex PCR; TCRdb stores in-frame clones only, minus some. That table supplies the V and J calls and clone size; D and trimming were determined from the DNA. Among 35,000 to 50,000 clones listed, 91% were seen once. The CDR3 runs to 14 residues. Trimming removed 2 bases at V and 2 bases at J, with 8 bases between. Germline values: CDR1 MNHEY, CDR2 SVGAGI. V is TRBV6-5 and J is TRBJ2-3; a weak D match, TRBD1 (6 bases). The source material was peripheral blood. This sequence originates from a woman aged 30 to 39 in a cohort sampled during active COVID-19. In nucleotides, the CDR3 is TGTGCCAGCAGTTACAGGGGGTCCACAGATACGCAGTATTTT. It specifies CASSYRGSTDTQYF.